Presented here are 4 T cell receptor beta chains from one specimen sequenced in a study of molecular identifiers for immune sequencing clone quantification. A single record per CDR3 protein comes from TCRdb applying MiXCR to the PCR reads. The table has tens of thousands of distinct CDR3 sequences, under 20% seen once. Sample: naive CD8+ T cells from blood, with Jurkat cell RNA spiked in. Indicated subset: FACS-sorted CD8+CD4-CCR7+CD45RA+ naive T cells. The receptors come from a human donor in good health. Some libraries in this study had Jurkat cell RNA spiked in.

As regards this clonotype: A single base separates this from a much larger clone, so it may be a read error. The gene calls are TRBV19 and TRBJ2-3; D perhaps matches TRBD2 (6 bases). V dropped 11 bases and J dropped 0 bases, with 21 bases sitting between them. Germline lookup yields CDR1 LNHDA and CDR2 SQIVND (reference sequence). This CDR3 is 16 amino acids long. DNA of the CDR3: TGTGCCTCCAGGAGGAGGGTCGTCGGTAGCACAGATACGCAGTATTTT. Translation gives CASRRRVVGSTDTQYF.

At least ten counts were recorded for this clonotype. This sequence joins TRBV29-1 and TRBJ2-3; the D gene is possibly TRBD1 (6 bases). This CDR3 is 15 amino acids long. V lost 1 base, J lost 5 bases, and 16 bases lay in between. CDR1 and CDR2 from the germline V gene are SQVTM and ANQGSEA. The CDR3 loop reads CSVEGQGTIGDTQYF. As DNA, the CDR3 is TGCAGCGTTGAAGGCCAGGGGACCATCGGAGATACGCAGTATTTT.

This clonotype showed up just once. The chain is built from TRBV5-1 and TRBJ2-5; 8 positions match TRBD1. CDR3 length: 16 residues. Trimming took 4 bases from V and 5 from J; bases not matched to a gene: 13. Germline CDR1 reads SGHRS; CDR2 reads YFSETQ. CDR3 region: CASSVTGVDSVETQYF. CDR3 coding DNA: TGCGCCAGCAGCGTGACAGGGGTCGATAGTGTGGAGACCCAGTACTTC. Filled out from reference TRBV5-1 and TRBJ2-5, the complete variable domain reads KAGVTQTPRYLIKTRGQQVTLSCSPISGHRSVSWYQQTPGQGLQFLFEYFSETQRNKGNFPGRFSGRQFSNSRSEMNVSTLELGDSALYLCASSVTGVDSVETQYFGPGTRLLVL.

Many counts were recorded for this clonotype. The J gene is TRBJ2-1, the V gene TRBV4-3; D tentatively fits TRBD1 or TRBD2 (5 bases each). Germline loops: CDR1 LGHNA, CDR2 YSLEER. CDR3 size: 17 residues. Deletions cut 0 bases from V and 3 bases from J, with 15 bases between. Here the CDR3 reads CASSQDWGGLLYNEQFF. In nucleotides, the CDR3 is TGCGCCAGCAGCCAAGATTGGGGCGGGCTCCTCTACAATGAGCAGTTCTTC.